Listed below are T cell receptor beta chains from one sample, sequenced in a study of cytomegalovirus exposure and HLA in healthy donors. TCRdb keeps only in-frame clones here, not all; method: immunoSEQ multiplex PCR. Of 100,000 or so clones listed, more than 65% are singletons. Sequenced input: PBMCs. Receptors were obtained from a woman younger than 30 in good health and CMV-seropositive. Both conserved end residues are part of each CDR3. A D gene is named only where the DNA matches it firmly. Clone size is given for some rows only: seen once, a few or many times, or a class if the clone is expanded.

j_gene: TRBJ2-1
d_gene: TRBD2
abundance: NA
v_gene: TRBV7-2
CDR3nt: TGTGCCAGCAGCTTCAGCGGGGCCTACAATGAGCAGTTCTTC
CDR3aa: CASSFSGAYNEQFF

j_gene: TRBJ1-2
d_gene: NA
abundance: NA
v_gene: TRBV29-1
CDR3nt: TGCAGCGTTGAAGAGCGCAGGTTCTATGGCTACACCTTC
CDR3aa: CSVEERRFYGYTF

j_gene: TRBJ2-1
d_gene: NA
abundance: few
v_gene: TRBV9
CDR3nt: TGTGCCAGCAGCCTTTCCCTCAATGAGCAGTTCTTC
CDR3aa: CASSLSLNEQFF

j_gene: TRBJ2-3
d_gene: NA
abundance: NA
v_gene: TRBV7-9
CDR3nt: TGTGCCAGCAGCTTAGCCCGAGATACGCAGTATTTT
CDR3aa: CASSLARDTQYF

j_gene: TRBJ2-3
d_gene: NA
abundance: NA
v_gene: TRBV5-6
CDR3nt: TGTGCCAGCAGCTTCCCTCCGGTGGATACGCAGTATTTT
CDR3aa: CASSFPPVDTQYF

j_gene: TRBJ2-7
d_gene: TRBD1
abundance: NA
v_gene: TRBV4-3
CDR3nt: TGCGCCAGCAGCCTTGGGACAGGGACGAGAGAGCAGTACTTC
CDR3aa: CASSLGTGTREQYF

j_gene: TRBJ2-3
d_gene: TRBD2
abundance: NA
v_gene: TRBV27
CDR3nt: TGTGCCAGCAGTCCCCCGGTCTGGCTAGCGGGAGATACAAGCACAGATACGCAGTATTTT
CDR3aa: CASSPPVWLAGDTSTDTQYF

j_gene: TRBJ1-4
d_gene: TRBD1
abundance: NA
v_gene: TRBV6-1
CDR3nt: TGTGCCAGCAGGACAGGGGGCGCGGGCGAAAAACTGTTTTTT
CDR3aa: CASRTGGAGEKLFF

j_gene: TRBJ1-5
d_gene: NA
abundance: NA
v_gene: TRBV15
CDR3nt: TGTGCCACCAGCAGGGGGGGGCAGTCAAATCAGCCCCAGCATTTT
CDR3aa: CATSRGGQSNQPQHF

j_gene: TRBJ2-1
d_gene: TRBD2
abundance: NA
v_gene: TRBV7-2
CDR3nt: TGTGCCAGCAGCTCTAGCGGGAGGGCCTACAATGAGCAGTTCTTC
CDR3aa: CASSSSGRAYNEQFF

j_gene: TRBJ2-1
d_gene: TRBD2
abundance: NA
v_gene: TRBV27
CDR3nt: TGTGCCAGCAGTTCCGGACTAGCGGGGAACAATGAGCAGTTCTTC
CDR3aa: CASSSGLAGNNEQFF

j_gene: TRBJ1-1
d_gene: TRBD1
abundance: NA
v_gene: TRBV2
CDR3nt: TGTGCCAGCAGTGCTGGAGAGGCCAGGGGGCTACTGAGAACTGAAGCTTTCTTT
CDR3aa: CASSAGEARGLLRTEAFF

j_gene: TRBJ2-7
d_gene: NA
abundance: NA
v_gene: TRBV28
CDR3nt: TGTGCCAGCAGTTTACAGGCCTACGAGCAGTACTTC
CDR3aa: CASSLQAYEQYF

j_gene: TRBJ1-2
d_gene: NA
abundance: NA
v_gene: TRBV29-1
CDR3nt: TGCAGCGTCATCAGGACGGAGGACTATGGCTACACCTTC
CDR3aa: CSVIRTEDYGYTF

j_gene: TRBJ2-7
d_gene: NA
abundance: NA
v_gene: TRBV20-1
CDR3nt: TGCAGTGCTTCACCGCGCTACGAGCAGTACTTC
CDR3aa: CSASPRYEQYF

j_gene: TRBJ1-1
d_gene: NA
abundance: NA
v_gene: TRBV25-1
CDR3nt: TGTGCCAGCAGACCCGCAGGGGTCGGCACTGAAGCTTTCTTT
CDR3aa: CASRPAGVGTEAFF

j_gene: TRBJ2-1
d_gene: NA
abundance: NA
v_gene: TRBV11-2
CDR3nt: TGTGCCAGCAGCTTCCGGGACTCCCACAATGAGCAGTTCTTC
CDR3aa: CASSFRDSHNEQFF

j_gene: TRBJ2-7
d_gene: NA
abundance: NA
v_gene: TRBV7-3
CDR3nt: TGTGCCAGCAGCTTAGGTCTGAGCTACGAGCAGTACTTC
CDR3aa: CASSLGLSYEQYF

j_gene: TRBJ2-2
d_gene: NA
abundance: NA
v_gene: TRBV4-1
CDR3nt: TGCGCCAGCAGCCAAGTTCGCGAGACCGGGGAGCTGTTTTTT
CDR3aa: CASSQVRETGELFF

j_gene: TRBJ2-7
d_gene: TRBD2
abundance: NA
v_gene: TRBV30
CDR3nt: TGTGCCTGGAGTGTCCCAGCGGGATCCTACGAGCAGTACTTC
CDR3aa: CAWSVPAGSYEQYF

j_gene: TRBJ2-1
d_gene: TRBD2
abundance: NA
v_gene: TRBV28
CDR3nt: TGTGCCAGCAGTCTTGTCGTACCCCCTGAGGGACTAGCGGACAATGAGCAGTTCTTC
CDR3aa: CASSLVVPPEGLADNEQFF

j_gene: TRBJ1-2
d_gene: NA
abundance: few
v_gene: TRBV11-1
CDR3nt: TGTGCCAGCAGCTTAAGACCGATGGACTTCCACGGCTACACCTTC
CDR3aa: CASSLRPMDFHGYTF

j_gene: TRBJ2-7
d_gene: TRBD2
abundance: once
v_gene: TRBV6-4
CDR3nt: TGTGCCAGCAGTGACGACTCGGGAGGGTTTACGTACGAGCAGTACTTC
CDR3aa: CASSDDSGGFTYEQYF

j_gene: TRBJ1-5
d_gene: NA
abundance: NA
v_gene: TRBV28
CDR3nt: TGTGCCAGCAGGCCATCGGGTAGCAATCAGCCCCAGCATTTT
CDR3aa: CASRPSGSNQPQHF

j_gene: TRBJ2-7
d_gene: TRBD2
abundance: NA
v_gene: TRBV6-6
CDR3nt: TGTGCCAGCAGTTACTCGAAACTAGCGGGATTCTACGAGCAGTACTTC
CDR3aa: CASSYSKLAGFYEQYF

j_gene: TRBJ1-2
d_gene: TRBD1
abundance: NA
v_gene: TRBV7-2
CDR3nt: TGTGCCAGCAGCTTTCGACCCCGACAGGGATTCAACTATGGCTACACCTTC
CDR3aa: CASSFRPRQGFNYGYTF

j_gene: TRBJ1-1
d_gene: TRBD1
abundance: NA
v_gene: TRBV7-8
CDR3nt: TGTGCCAGCAGCTTAGATGGGACAGGGGTAGGAGCTTTCTTT
CDR3aa: CASSLDGTGVGAFF

j_gene: TRBJ1-2
d_gene: NA
abundance: NA
v_gene: TRBV6-5
CDR3nt: TGTGCCAGCAGGGCCGAGGCAGGGGACTATGGCTACACCTTC
CDR3aa: CASRAEAGDYGYTF

j_gene: TRBJ2-2
d_gene: NA
abundance: few
v_gene: TRBV7-3
CDR3nt: TGTGCCAGCAGAGACTCGCTGAACACCGGGGAGCTGTTTTTT
CDR3aa: CASRDSLNTGELFF

j_gene: TRBJ1-2
d_gene: TRBD1
abundance: NA
v_gene: TRBV25-1
CDR3nt: TGTGCCAGCAGTGAATCAGGGACAGGGGGAATTGAGGATGGCTACACCTTC
CDR3aa: CASSESGTGGIEDGYTF

j_gene: TRBJ1-5
d_gene: TRBD1
abundance: few
v_gene: TRBV6-6
CDR3nt: TGTGCCAGCCGACAGGGGGCTCAGGGTCAGCCCCAGCATTTT
CDR3aa: CASRQGAQGQPQHF

j_gene: TRBJ2-2
d_gene: TRBD1
abundance: NA
v_gene: TRBV28
CDR3nt: TGTGCCAGCAGTCCACCTCGGGACAGGGGCCCTAGCTATAGCGCCGGGGAGCTGTTTTTT
CDR3aa: CASSPPRDRGPSYSAGELFF

j_gene: TRBJ2-1
d_gene: NA
abundance: NA
v_gene: TRBV30
CDR3nt: TGTGCCTGGAGCCCCGGGGGAGAGCAGTTCTTC
CDR3aa: CAWSPGGEQFF

j_gene: TRBJ1-5
d_gene: TRBD1
abundance: NA
v_gene: TRBV27
CDR3nt: TGTGCCAGCAGTACAGGGGCGGCATGGCAGCCCCAGCATTTT
CDR3aa: CASSTGAAWQPQHF

j_gene: TRBJ1-4
d_gene: NA
abundance: NA
v_gene: TRBV4-1
CDR3nt: TGCGCCAGCAGCCAGCTGGGCCATAATGAAAAACTGTTTTTT
CDR3aa: CASSQLGHNEKLFF

j_gene: TRBJ1-4
d_gene: NA
abundance: NA
v_gene: TRBV5-1
CDR3nt: TGCGCCAGCAGCTTGGGACAGCATGATGAAAAACTGTTTTTT
CDR3aa: CASSLGQHDEKLFF

j_gene: TRBJ2-7
d_gene: NA
abundance: few
v_gene: TRBV27
CDR3nt: TGTGCCAGCAGTTTATCACCGACTAGAACCTACGAGCAGTACTTC
CDR3aa: CASSLSPTRTYEQYF

j_gene: TRBJ2-7
d_gene: NA
abundance: NA
v_gene: TRBV18
CDR3nt: TGTGCCAGCTCGTGGAGCGGATCCTCCTACGAGCAGTACTTC
CDR3aa: CASSWSGSSYEQYF

j_gene: TRBJ2-7
d_gene: TRBD2
abundance: NA
v_gene: TRBV5-1
CDR3nt: TGCGCCAGCAGCTTAAGTACCCTAGCGGAGCTCTACGAGCAGTACTTC
CDR3aa: CASSLSTLAELYEQYF

j_gene: TRBJ2-7
d_gene: NA
abundance: once
v_gene: TRBV5-4
CDR3nt: TGTGCCAGCAGCTTTTACTTTCAAGGGGAAGAGCAGTACTTC
CDR3aa: CASSFYFQGEEQYF

j_gene: TRBJ1-5
d_gene: NA
abundance: NA
v_gene: TRBV15
CDR3nt: TGTGCCACCAGCAGAGAGTCCGGGGTCGGCAATCAGCCCCAGCATTTT
CDR3aa: CATSRESGVGNQPQHF

j_gene: TRBJ1-2
d_gene: TRBD1
abundance: NA
v_gene: TRBV27
CDR3nt: TGTGCCAGCAGTTTGGGACAGGCCTACTATGGCTACACCTTC
CDR3aa: CASSLGQAYYGYTF

j_gene: TRBJ2-7
d_gene: TRBD1
abundance: NA
v_gene: TRBV19
CDR3nt: TGTGCCAGTAGGCCCGACGCTGGGACCAGGGGGAGCGAGCAGTACTTC
CDR3aa: CASRPDAGTRGSEQYF

j_gene: TRBJ1-2
d_gene: NA
abundance: NA
v_gene: TRBV18
CDR3nt: TGTGCCAGCTCAAGCGGGTATGGCTACACCTTC
CDR3aa: CASSSGYGYTF

j_gene: TRBJ2-2
d_gene: TRBD2
abundance: NA
v_gene: TRBV29-1
CDR3nt: TGCAGCGTTGAATGGGGACTAGCTAGAAAAACCGGGGAGCTGTTTTTT
CDR3aa: CSVEWGLARKTGELFF

j_gene: TRBJ2-7
d_gene: NA
abundance: NA
v_gene: TRBV6-5
CDR3nt: TGTGCCAGCAGTTACCAGGGCCCCGGCGGCTACGAGCAGTACTTC
CDR3aa: CASSYQGPGGYEQYF

j_gene: TRBJ1-4
d_gene: TRBD1
abundance: once
v_gene: TRBV6-5
CDR3nt: TGTGCCAGCAGTCCGGGACAGGGGACTAATGAAAAACTGTTTTTT
CDR3aa: CASSPGQGTNEKLFF

j_gene: TRBJ2-4
d_gene: TRBD2
abundance: NA
v_gene: TRBV28
CDR3nt: TGTGCCAGCAGTCCCCCGGGACTAGCGTATCTAGCCAAAAACATTCAGTACTTC
CDR3aa: CASSPPGLAYLAKNIQYF

j_gene: TRBJ2-7
d_gene: NA
abundance: NA
v_gene: TRBV28
CDR3nt: TGTGCCAGCAGCCAGTCTTACGAGCAGTACTTC
CDR3aa: CASSQSYEQYF

j_gene: TRBJ1-1
d_gene: NA
abundance: few
v_gene: TRBV9
CDR3nt: TGTGCCAGCAGCGTAGTCTTGGGGAAGGGGATTGGAACTGAAGCTTTCTTT
CDR3aa: CASSVVLGKGIGTEAFF

j_gene: TRBJ2-3
d_gene: TRBD1
abundance: many
v_gene: TRBV9
CDR3nt: TGTGCCAGCAGCGTAGGGACAGGGAAGAAAACAGATACGCAGTATTTT
CDR3aa: CASSVGTGKKTDTQYF

j_gene: TRBJ1-5
d_gene: NA
abundance: NA
v_gene: TRBV27
CDR3nt: TGTGCCAGCAGTCCACAGGGCCTAAGCAATCAGCCCCAGCATTTT
CDR3aa: CASSPQGLSNQPQHF

j_gene: TRBJ2-2
d_gene: NA
abundance: NA
v_gene: TRBV29-1
CDR3nt: TGCAGCGCGTGGGGAGAGGGGAACACCGGGGAGCTGTTTTTT
CDR3aa: CSAWGEGNTGELFF

j_gene: TRBJ2-2
d_gene: NA
abundance: NA
v_gene: TRBV11-3
CDR3nt: TGTGCCAGCAGCTTACGTTTCGTAGGCGGTATAGGGGAGCTGTTTTTT
CDR3aa: CASSLRFVGGIGELFF

j_gene: TRBJ1-2
d_gene: NA
abundance: few
v_gene: TRBV15
CDR3nt: TGTGCCACCAGCAGAGATTCCGCAGTTAACTATGGCTACACCTTC
CDR3aa: CATSRDSAVNYGYTF

j_gene: TRBJ1-1
d_gene: NA
abundance: NA
v_gene: TRBV18
CDR3nt: TGTGCCAGCTCACCAATTGGGGCTTCAAATCAAGCTTTCTTT
CDR3aa: CASSPIGASNQAFF

j_gene: TRBJ1-1
d_gene: NA
abundance: NA
v_gene: TRBV18
CDR3nt: TGTGCCAGCTCACCCAGGGCAGGAGCCCTTTCTGAGAACACTGAAGCTTTCTTT
CDR3aa: CASSPRAGALSENTEAFF

j_gene: TRBJ2-3
d_gene: NA
abundance: NA
v_gene: TRBV7-6
CDR3nt: TGTGCCAGCAGAGCAACGCCTACAGATACGCAGTATTTT
CDR3aa: CASRATPTDTQYF

j_gene: TRBJ2-3
d_gene: TRBD1
abundance: NA
v_gene: TRBV14
CDR3nt: TGTGCCAGCAGACAAACCGGGACAGGACGGCCAGATACGCAGTATTTT
CDR3aa: CASRQTGTGRPDTQYF

j_gene: TRBJ2-3
d_gene: NA
abundance: few
v_gene: TRBV5-1
CDR3nt: TGCGCCAGCAGCTTGGAGAGTCGAACGAGAGATACGCAGTATTTT
CDR3aa: CASSLESRTRDTQYF